The TCR beta chain under discussion was sequenced for a study of control samples from healthy donors and cancer patients. With 0 bases clipped from V and 6 bases from J, the junction kept 8 bases outside the gene matches. Germline V CDR1 and CDR2: LGHNA, YNFKEQ. This CDR3 region has 16 residues. Sequencing was performed with immunoSEQ multiplex PCR; in TCRdb, only in-frame clones are kept and a portion is missing. Of more than 140,000 clones listed, roughly 89% were seen once; the top ten hold 6% to 9%. The sequence derives from a man aged 18 to 30 in good health. Sequenced sample: blood. This chain links TRBV4-2 with TRBJ2-3, with 8 bases matching TRBD2. CDR3 DNA sequence: TGTGCCAGCAGCCAAGATGAGCGGGGGTCTAGGGATACGCAGTATTTT. It yields the protein CASSQDERGSRDTQYF.